The next 16 T cell receptor beta chains were all read from a single sample in a study of T cells of healthy individuals. TCRdb reprocessed the 5' RACE reads with MiXCR, giving one entry per CDR3 protein. The table records over 40,000 distinct CDR3 sequences, about 4.2% of them present only once. The source is a human donor in good health.

This clonotype has just a few counts. J is TRBJ2-7 and V is TRBV4-3; 10 nucleotides align to TRBD2. This CDR3 comprises 14 residues. V dropped 5 bases and J dropped 2; count of bases not matched to a gene: 3. Germline CDR1 LGHNA, CDR2 YSLEER. The DNA of the CDR3 is TGCGCCAGCAGCTTGCTAGCGGGAGCCTACGAGCAGTACTTC. The encoded protein is CASSLLAGAYEQYF.

This clonotype was counted at least ten times. This rearrangement joins TRBV18 to TRBJ1-5; 10 bases are a match to TRBD1. Germline CDR1 KGHSH, CDR2 LQKENI. The length of the CDR3 is 15 residues. V shed 3 bases and J 3 bases; nucleotides not matched to a gene: 2. The CDR3 is CASSPTGGTNQPQHF. In DNA form, the CDR3 reads TGTGCCAGCTCACCGACAGGGGGCACCAATCAGCCCCAGCATTTT.

This clonotype was picked up many times. The chain's CDR3 is CASSQSRGVRTYRVNEQFF. For the CDR3, the DNA is TGCGCCAGCAGCCAGTCTAGGGGGGTCCGGACATATAGGGTAAATGAGCAGTTCTTC. The chain uses TRBV4-1 and TRBJ2-1, with D perhaps TRBD1 or TRBD2 (6 bases each). The CDR3 contains 19 residues. V lost 3 bases and J 7 bases, leaving 28 bases between the germline ends. Germline V lookup: CDR1 MGHRA, CDR2 YSYEKL.

This clonotype was seen ten or more times. The genes are TRBV12-3 or TRBV12-4 and TRBJ2-3; D not certain. V lost 3 bases, J lost 0 bases, and 10 bases lay in between. The CDR3 runs 15 residues. CDR3 sequence: CASSFGQFSTDTQYF. The CDR3 DNA is TGTGCCAGCAGTTTCGGCCAATTTAGCACAGATACGCAGTATTTT.

This clonotype was counted at least ten times. V usage is TRBV30 and J usage is TRBJ2-1; 10 bases are shared with TRBD2. J was trimmed by 8 bases and V by 8 bases; bases with no gene match: 9. Germline V gene lookup returns CDR1 GTSNPN and CDR2 SVGIG (reference sequence). The CDR3 runs to 13 residues. As DNA, the CDR3 is TGTGCCGGAGCGGGGGGGCCTTTGGATGAGCAGTTCTTC. Translated: CAGAGGPLDEQFF.

Many counts were recorded for this clonotype. The V call is TRBV20-1, the J call TRBJ2-3; 12 bases align to TRBD2. CDR3 length: 16 amino acids. V was pared by 5 bases and J by 3 bases, with 9 bases of the junction left unmatched. Germline V CDR1 and CDR2: DFQATT, SNEGSKA (reference sequence). CDR3 nucleotide sequence: TGCAGTGCTCCCAGACTAGCGGGAGTGGGTACAGATACGCAGTATTTT. Residues: CSAPRLAGVGTDTQYF.

This clonotype was recorded at least ten times. This chain joins TRBV11-2 and TRBJ1-4; the match to TRBD1 covers 7 bases. CDR3 length equals 14 residues. The germline V gene encodes CDR1 SGHAT and CDR2 FQNNGV. Trimming at V came to 5 bases and at J to 6 bases, leaving 6 bases not matched to a gene. The CDR3 loop is CASSLGGADEKLFF. Here the CDR3 DNA reads TGTGCCAGCAGCCTAGGGGGCGCGGATGAAAAACTGTTTTTT. Full variable domain (outside the CDR3, taken from reference TRBV11-2 and TRBJ1-4): EAGVAQSPRYKIIEKRQSVAFWCNPISGHATLYWYQQILGQGPKLLIQFQNNGVVDDSQLPKDRFSAERLKGVDSTLKIQPAKLEDSAVYLCASSLGGADEKLFFGSGTQLSVL.

The V and J genes are TRBV20-1 and TRBJ2-3, with 7 bases fitting TRBD2. CDR1 is DFQATT, CDR2 SNEGSKA, per germline (reference sequence). J lost 0 bases, V lost 7 bases, and 1 base had no gene match. The CDR3 totals 12 residues. The CDR3 loop is CSGRESTDTQYF. CDR3 coding DNA: TGCAGTGGGCGGGAGAGCACAGATACGCAGTATTTT.

This clonotype was observed at least ten times. This CDR3 is missing its conserved last phenylalanine or tryptophan, likely due to a read error. It is unclear where the CDR3 begins or ends on the DNA, so no DNA is shown, and the CDR3 is as TCRdb lists it. This rearrangement joins TRBV6-5 to TRBJ2-7; the D segment call TRBD1 is taken from the table without a DNA check. The CDR3 is 9 residues long, counting both termini. Germline-derived CDR1 and CDR2 are MNHEY and SVGAGI. The CDR3 loop is CASIKTPGG.

This clonotype has only a few counts. The V gene is TRBV14, the J gene TRBJ2-5; 9 bases map to TRBD2. The germline CDR1 and CDR2 sequences are SGHDN and FVKESK. The V segment lost 6 bases and the J segment 5 bases; nucleotides outside the gene matches: 7. This CDR3 contains 14 residues. CDR3 protein: CASRPIAGAETQYF. The CDR3 DNA is TGTGCCAGCAGACCGATAGCGGGAGCGGAGACCCAGTACTTC.

Ten or more counts support this clonotype. The J gene is TRBJ2-5, the V gene TRBV12-3 or TRBV12-4; the D is unclear. The V end lost 8 bases, the J end lost 5 bases, and 12 bases lay between the germline ends. The CDR3 totals 12 residues. The CDR3 sequence is CASGPREETQYF. CDR3 in DNA: TGTGCCAGCGGGCCGCGCGAGGAGACCCAGTACTTC.

This clonotype was found many times. The chain carries TRBV30 and TRBJ2-7, with a tentative D call TRBD1 (6 bases). Germline CDR1 and CDR2: GTSNPN and SVGIG (reference sequence). Trimming stripped 5 bases from V and 7 bases from J, with 12 bases between. This CDR3 is built from 11 residues. The CDR3: CAWSQDSEQYF. CDR3 coding DNA: TGTGCCTGGTCCCAGGACAGTGAGCAGTACTTC.

The V call is TRBV3-1, the J call TRBJ2-3, with 7 positions matching TRBD2. This CDR3 has 17 amino acids. V shed 4 bases and J 0 bases; nucleotides not matched to a gene: 10. The germline V gene encodes CDR1 LGHDT and CDR2 YNNKEL (reference sequence). The CDR3 spells CASSPWAGTTSTDTQYF. The CDR3 DNA reads as TGTGCCAGCAGCCCCTGGGCGGGGACTACTAGCACAGATACGCAGTATTTT.

Comments on this clonotype: Just one base apart from a much larger clone, this may be a read error. The chain has TRBV30 and TRBJ2-3; D not certain. The CDR3 totals 13 residues. Germline CDR1 is GTSNPN and CDR2 is SVGIG (reference sequence). V dropped 4 bases and J dropped 2 bases, with 10 bases sitting between them. This CDR3 is CAWNETDTDTQYF. CDR3 in DNA: TGTGCCTGGAATGAGACTGACACAGATACGCAGTATTTT.

This clonotype was detected a few times. The genes are TRBV20-1 and TRBJ2-7, with a possible D match to TRBD1 (6 bases). The V end lost 2 bases, the J end lost 6 bases, and 8 bases lay between the germline ends. Germline CDR1 DFQATT, CDR2 SNEGSKA (reference sequence). This CDR3 region has 11 residues. CDR3 nucleotides: TGCAGTGCTAGAACAGGGCGCGAGCAGTACTTC. Translation gives CSARTGREQYF.

The sample holds many counts of this clonotype. CDR3 sequence reads: CASSLQPGQGLSEETQYF. Written as DNA, the CDR3 is TGTGCCAGCAGCCTACAACCGGGACAGGGGCTGTCCGAAGAGACCCAGTACTTC. The chain links TRBV25-1 to TRBJ2-5; 10 bases match TRBD1. The CDR3 covers 18 residues. Germline V lookup: CDR1 MGHDK, CDR2 SYGVNS. V was pared by 6 bases and J by 3 bases, with 16 bases of the junction left unmatched.